The 18 T cell receptor beta chains in this list originate from one sample, sequenced in a study of Graves' ophthalmopathy and Graves' hyperthyroidism. Amplification of the TCR beta CDR3 regions used RNA transcripts (as template). First-round RT-PCR with HTBI primers preceded a second-round multiplex PCR. TCRdb analysed the multiplex PCR reads with MiXCR anew, one entry per CDR3 protein. The sample consists of roughly 700,000 distinct CDR3 sequences, 40% of them appearing once. Sequencing used peripheral blood. The source of these receptors is an adult man with Graves' ophthalmopathy.

V and J are TRBV9 and TRBJ2-2, with TRBD2 matching 8 bases. The germline CDR1 and CDR2 sequences are SGDLS and YYNGEE. The J segment lost 0 bases and the V segment lost 4 bases, leaving 5 bases of the junction unmatched. The CDR3 loop spans 16 amino acids. CDR3 protein: CASSLDGRANTGELFF. As DNA, the CDR3 is TGTGCCAGCAGCTTAGACGGGAGGGCGAACACCGGGGAGCTGTTTTTT.

V and J are TRBV11-3 and TRBJ1-1; no firm D call. Per the germline V gene, CDR1 is SGHNT and CDR2 is YENEEA. V was cut by 5 bases and J by 7 bases, with 14 bases left in between. The CDR3 covers 13 residues. Here the CDR3 DNA reads TGTGCCAGCAGCCCCGCGTGGGTGGGTGAAGCTTTCTTT. It is translated as CASSPAWVGEAFF.

The sample holds many counts of this clonotype. The chain carries TRBV7-2 and TRBJ1-4; D unclear. The CDR3 length is 12 residues. Trimming removed 0 bases from V and 6 bases from J, with 2 bases in between. Germline lookup yields CDR1 SGHTA and CDR2 FQGNSA. For the CDR3, the DNA is TGTGCCAGCAGCTTAGCGCATGAAAAACTGTTTTTT. Amino acids: CASSLAHEKLFF.

The gene calls are TRBV7-9 and TRBJ2-7; D not resolved. Between the trimmed V and J ends, which lost 5 bases and 1 base, there was a span of 9 bases. This CDR3 has 13 residues. CDR1 is SEHNR and CDR2 is FQNEAQ in the germline V gene (reference sequence). CDR3 DNA: TGTGCCAGCAGCCCATTAGGGTCCTACGAGCAGTACTTC. Translating gives CASSPLGSYEQYF.

This sequence joins TRBV28 and TRBJ1-6; D is undetermined. The V and J ends lost 2 bases and 14 bases respectively, with 10 bases between them. The CDR3 covers 12 residues. The germline gives CDR1 MDHEN, CDR2 SYDVKM. This CDR3 reads CASSLERRALHF. The DNA for the CDR3 is TGTGCCAGCAGTTTAGAGCGTAGGGCCCTCCACTTT. Variable domain in full (rest from reference TRBV28 and TRBJ1-6): DVKVTQSSRYLVKRTGEKVFLECVQDMDHENMFWYRQDPGLGLRLIYFSYDVKMKEKGDIPEGYSVSREKKERFSLILESASTNQTSMYLCASSLERRALHFGNGTRLTVT.

The chain couples TRBV12-3 or TRBV12-4 to TRBJ1-5, with D possibly TRBD1 on 5 matching bases. CDR3 length equals 15 residues. Trimming removed 1 base from V and 6 bases from J, with 13 bases in between. CDR3 sequence (DNA): TGTGCCAGCAGTTTAGGGGGGGTTACACTTCAGCCCCAGCATTTT. Its translation: CASSLGGVTLQPQHF.

This clonotype has just a few counts. The chain recombines TRBV7-9 with TRBJ2-7; 9 positions agree with TRBD2. Germline assignment: CDR1 SEHNR and CDR2 FQNEAQ (reference sequence). This CDR3 region has 15 residues. Unmatched junction bases numbered 7, after V lost 2 bases and J lost 5 bases. CDR3 in DNA: TGTGCCAGCAGCTTACTTCGCGGGAGGGGGGACGAGCAGTACTTC. Protein product: CASSLLRGRGDEQYF.

As to this clonotype: One junction end does not reproduce the germline sequence, and a read error may be involved. The chain uses TRBV2 and TRBJ1-2, with D unclear. The CDR3 is made up of 14 amino acids. The germline CDR1 and CDR2 sequences are SNHLY and FYNNEI. The DNA for the CDR3 is TGTGCCGGCAGTTTTGCCCAAGGGCCGTATGGCTACACCTTC. It translates to CAGSFAQGPYGYTF.

The CDR3 coding sequence is TGTGCCAGCAGCTCGGGGACTAGTATTTTGACAGATACGCAGTATTTT. Translation: CASSSGTSILTDTQYF. This sequence joins TRBV7-9 and TRBJ2-3; 8 nucleotides align to TRBD2. CDR1 and CDR2 from the germline V gene are SEHNR and FQNEAQ (reference sequence). V lost 4 bases to trimming and J lost 3 bases; unmatched junction nucleotides: 9. The CDR3 is 16 residues long.

This clonotype came up a few times. Germline is not matched at one junction end, which may reflect a read error. V usage is TRBV25-1 and J usage is TRBJ2-2; possible D gene TRBD1, 6 bases. Germline lookup yields CDR1 MGHDK and CDR2 SYGVNS. CDR3 size: 17 residues. The CDR3 region is CASSEGFGDTLTGELFF. In DNA form, the CDR3 reads TGTGCCAGCAGTGAAGGGTTTGGGGACACACTCACCGGGGAGTTGTTTTTT.

The gene calls are TRBV12-3 or TRBV12-4 and TRBJ2-2; D may correspond to TRBD1 or TRBD2 (5 bases each). CDR3 length: 14 amino acids. V lost 7 bases and J 1 base, leaving 10 bases between the germline ends. DNA of the CDR3: TGTGCCAGCACTGGGACGTGGAACACCGGGGAGCTGTTTTTT. It codes for CASTGTWNTGELFF.

With regard to this clonotype: A read error may produce the germline difference seen at one junction end. The chain has TRBV7-2 and TRBJ2-7, with a weak D call TRBD1 (6 bases). CDR3 length equals 15 residues. Germline CDR1 SGHTA, CDR2 FQGNSA. CDR3 nucleotides: TGCGCCAGCAGCCAAATATACGCCAAGGACAGCCAGCAGTACTTC. It specifies CASSQIYAKDSQQYF.

This clonotype was observed a handful of times. The gene calls are TRBV29-1 and TRBJ2-5; 9 positions agree with TRBD1. Unmatched junction bases numbered 5, after V lost 4 bases and J lost 5 bases. The CDR3 sequence is 13 residues long. From germline, CDR1 is SQVTM and CDR2 ANQGSEA. The CDR3 bases are TGCAGCGTTGGCGGACAGGGGCGTGAGACCCAGTACTTC. This codes for CSVGGQGRETQYF.

Comments on this clonotype: A much larger clone differs by one base, so this may be a read error. The CDR3 end shows no conserved phenylalanine or tryptophan, and so a read error is likely. The J gene is TRBJ2-7, the V gene TRBV29-1, with 9 bases that match TRBD2. This CDR3 has 17 amino acids. Germline loops: CDR1 SQVTM, CDR2 ANQGSEA. V lost 0 bases and J lost 4; bases outside the gene matches: 13. This CDR3 is CSVEDSGGRALGYEQYS. The CDR3 DNA follows: TGCAGCGTTGAAGATAGCGGCGGGAGGGCCCTGGGGTACGAGCAGTACTCC.

This clonotype has only a few counts. This chain joins TRBV10-3 and TRBJ2-7; D is perhaps TRBD1 (6 bases). CDR3 length: 13 residues. The germline CDR1 and CDR2 sequences are ENHRY and SYGVKD. Trimming removed 11 bases from V and 0 bases from J, with 14 bases in between. The CDR3 loop is CAVRDTNSYEQYF. Here the CDR3 DNA reads TGTGCCGTCCGGGACACCAACTCCTACGAGCAGTACTTC.

J is TRBJ1-4 and V is TRBV29-1; 8 bases fit TRBD1. V shed 7 bases, J shed 7 bases, and the junction held 8 bases outside the gene matches. CDR1 SQVTM and CDR2 ANQGSEA come from the germline V gene. This CDR3 contains 13 residues. The CDR3 nucleotides are TGCAGCGAGATCAGGGGGCCTGGTGAAAAACTGTTTTTT. Protein product: CSEIRGPGEKLFF.

The rearrangement uses TRBV10-3 and TRBJ1-1; 7 positions agree with TRBD1. CDR1 is ENHRY and CDR2 is SYGVKD in the germline V gene. V shed 8 bases, J shed 3 bases, and the junction held 6 bases outside the gene matches. The CDR3 has 13 residues. Written as DNA, the CDR3 is TGTGCCATCGGAGGGGGCGAGGACACTGAAGCTTTCTTT. Translation: CAIGGGEDTEAFF.

At least ten counts were recorded for this clonotype. V is TRBV2 and J is TRBJ2-7; the match to TRBD1 covers 8 bases. Trimming at V came to 6 bases and at J to 4 bases, leaving 8 bases not matched to a gene. The CDR3 is 14 residues long. Germline V gene sequence: CDR1 SNHLY, CDR2 FYNNEI. The CDR3 sequence is CASREAGQGYEQYF. The CDR3 coding sequence is TGTGCCAGCAGGGAGGCCGGACAGGGTTACGAGCAGTACTTC.